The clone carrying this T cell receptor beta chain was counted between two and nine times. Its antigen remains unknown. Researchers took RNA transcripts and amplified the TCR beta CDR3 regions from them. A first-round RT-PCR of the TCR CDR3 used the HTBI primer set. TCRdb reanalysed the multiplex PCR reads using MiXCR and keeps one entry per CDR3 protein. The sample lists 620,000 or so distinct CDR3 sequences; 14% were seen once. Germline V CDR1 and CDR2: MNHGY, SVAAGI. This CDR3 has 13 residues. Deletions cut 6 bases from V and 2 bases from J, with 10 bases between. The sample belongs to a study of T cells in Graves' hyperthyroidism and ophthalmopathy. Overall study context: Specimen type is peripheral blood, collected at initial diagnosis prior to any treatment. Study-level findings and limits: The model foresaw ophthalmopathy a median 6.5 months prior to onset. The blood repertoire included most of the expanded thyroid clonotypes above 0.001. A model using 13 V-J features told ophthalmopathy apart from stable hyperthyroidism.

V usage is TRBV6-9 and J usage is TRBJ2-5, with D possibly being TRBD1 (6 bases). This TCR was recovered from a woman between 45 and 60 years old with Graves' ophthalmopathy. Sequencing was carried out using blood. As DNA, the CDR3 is TGTGCCAGCAGGAGGGACACTCAAGAGACCCAGTACTTC. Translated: CASRRDTQETQYF.